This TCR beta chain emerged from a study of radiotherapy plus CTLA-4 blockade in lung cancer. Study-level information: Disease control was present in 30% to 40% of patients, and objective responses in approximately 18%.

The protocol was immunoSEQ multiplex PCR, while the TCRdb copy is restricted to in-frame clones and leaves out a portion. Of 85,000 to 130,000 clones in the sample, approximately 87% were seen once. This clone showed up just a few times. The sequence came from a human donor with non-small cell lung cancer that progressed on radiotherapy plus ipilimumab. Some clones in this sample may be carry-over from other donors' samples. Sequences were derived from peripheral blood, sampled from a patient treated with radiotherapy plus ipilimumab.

The CDR3 is CASSLLHSSNEQFF. DNA of the CDR3: TGTGCCAGCAGCTTATTACACAGTAGTAATGAGCAGTTCTTC. The chain couples TRBV11-2 to TRBJ2-1, with D uncertain. This CDR3 region has 14 residues. The germline V and J ends were trimmed by 2 bases and 7 bases, with 12 bases remaining between them. CDR1 is SGHAT, CDR2 FQNNGV, per germline.